This passage covers 27 T cell receptor beta chains from one sample sequenced in a study of blood T cell repertoires in COVID-19. Generated by immunoSEQ multiplex PCR, the TCRdb table keeps only in-frame clones and is missing some. The sample holds roughly 60,000 clones, roughly 85% seen once. The sample was peripheral blood. The receptors were gathered from a human donor in a cohort sampled during active COVID-19.

The chain carries TRBV7-9 and TRBJ2-1; D ambiguous. Per the germline V gene, CDR1 is SEHNR and CDR2 is FQNEAQ (reference sequence). This CDR3 is built from 11 residues. Trimming took off 5 bases at V and 10 bases at J, with 9 bases between the two ends. CDR3 sequence (DNA): TGTGCCAGCAGCCCCCAGTGGGAGCAGTTCTTC. Protein product: CASSPQWEQFF.

Turning to this clone: This clone may be a read error of a much larger clone one base away. The same CDR3 also results from other DNA sequences found in this sample. The chain uses TRBV4-2 and TRBJ2-7; 8 bases align to TRBD1. Germline V CDR1 and CDR2: LGHNA, YNFKEQ. The CDR3 contains 14 residues. The CDR3 region is CASSQLDRADEQYF. CDR3 sequence (DNA): TGTGCCAGCAGCCAACTGGACAGGGCCGACGAGCAGTACTTT.

CDR3 region: CASSSGTGGFDNYGYTF. The CDR3 nucleotides are TGCGCCAGCAGTTCCGGGACAGGGGGTTTCGATAACTATGGCTACACCTTC. The gene calls are TRBV5-1 and TRBJ1-2, with 11 bases matching TRBD1. The germline CDR1 and CDR2 sequences are SGHRS and YFSETQ. The ends lost 5 bases at V and 1 base at J; junction bases unmatched: 10. The CDR3 covers 17 residues.

The rearrangement joins TRBV5-1 to TRBJ2-3; D not resolved. The CDR3 has 16 residues. Germline V lookup: CDR1 SGHRS, CDR2 YFSETQ. Trimming shortened V by 0 bases and J by 4 bases, and 15 bases separated the two germline ends. DNA for the CDR3: TGCGCCAGCAGCTTGGAAGGCGGCCGGGTGGCAGATACGCAGTATTTT. Translating gives CASSLEGGRVADTQYF. Using reference TRBV5-1 and TRBJ2-3 for the parts outside the CDR3, the full variable domain is KAGVTQTPRYLIKTRGQQVTLSCSPISGHRSVSWYQQTPGQGLQFLFEYFSETQRNKGNFPGRFSGRQFSNSRSEMNVSTLELGDSALYLCASSLEGGRVADTQYFGPGTRLTVL.

The chain couples TRBV15 to TRBJ2-3, with 12 bases matching TRBD2. The CDR3 covers 16 residues. The V gene's germline CDR1 is LNHNV and CDR2 YYDKDF (reference sequence). Trimming cost V 7 bases and J 6 bases; bases outside gene matches: 11. The CDR3 region is CATKGGLAGGLDTQYF. The CDR3 coding sequence is TGTGCCACCAAAGGTGGGCTAGCGGGGGGGCTTGATACGCAGTATTTT.

The chain links TRBV11-3 to TRBJ2-2, with D possibly matching TRBD1 (6 bases). The ends were cut back, 7 bases at V and 5 bases at J, with 11 bases in the middle. CDR1 and CDR2 from the germline V gene are SGHNT and YENEEA. This CDR3 contains 13 residues. CDR3 sequence (DNA): TGTGCCAGCACGAACACAGGGACCGGGGAGCTGTTTTTT. It specifies CASTNTGTGELFF.

The J gene is TRBJ2-2, the V gene TRBV7-2; D perhaps matches TRBD2 (5 bases). Looked up from germline, CDR1 is SGHTA and CDR2 is FQGNSA. V was pared by 5 bases and J by 0 bases, with 13 bases between. The length of the CDR3 is 16 residues. The CDR3 DNA reads as TGTGCCAGCAGCGGAGGTGTCTCCGCGAACACCGGGGAGCTGTTTTTT. This codes for CASSGGVSANTGELFF.

The chain has TRBV11-3 and TRBJ1-3; D is undetermined. The V and J ends lost 6 bases and 0 bases respectively, with 6 bases between them. Looked up from germline, CDR1 is SGHNT and CDR2 is YENEEA. The CDR3 contains 13 residues. In DNA, the CDR3 is TGTGCCAGCAGAACAAGCTCTGGAAACACCATATATTTT. It specifies CASRTSSGNTIYF.

The rearrangement joins TRBV5-6 to TRBJ2-7; D is perhaps TRBD1 (6 bases). The germline CDR1 and CDR2 sequences are SGHDT and YYEEEE. The CDR3 totals 16 residues. V gave up 1 base and J gave up 5 bases, with 19 bases separating them. In DNA form, the CDR3 reads TGTGCCAGCAGCTTGTTAAGGCTGGGCAGGGGCAACGAGCAGTACTTC. It specifies CASSLLRLGRGNEQYF.

The chain combines TRBV19 with TRBJ2-7, with TRBD1 matching 8 bases. The trim removed 8 bases at V and 2 bases at J, leaving 8 bases unmatched. Germline loops: CDR1 LNHDA, CDR2 SQIVND (reference sequence). The CDR3 length is 14 residues. The CDR3: CASAQGGLAYEQYF. The CDR3 region has the DNA TGTGCCAGTGCACAGGGGGGCCTCGCCTACGAGCAGTACTTC. The whole variable domain, remainder taken from reference TRBV19 and TRBJ2-7, is DGGITQSPKYLFRKEGQNVTLSCEQNLNHDAMYWYRQDPGQGLRLIYYSQIVNDFQKGDIAEGYSVSREKKESFPLTVTSAQKNPTAFYLCASAQGGLAYEQYFGPGTRLTVT.

The rearrangement links TRBV24-1 to TRBJ2-1; D is perhaps TRBD1 (5 bases). Germline V lookup: CDR1 KGHDR, CDR2 SFDVKD. This CDR3 spans 14 amino acids. The V and J ends lost 6 bases and 0 bases respectively, with 8 bases between them. The DNA of the CDR3 is TGTGCCACCAGTAGGACAAGCTCCTACAATGAGCAGTTCTTC. It codes for CATSRTSSYNEQFF.

This chain uses TRBV6-5 with TRBJ2-2; 8 positions match TRBD1. V lost 6 bases and J lost 1; bases outside the gene matches: 4. The CDR3 consists of 15 residues. In germline, CDR1 is MNHEY, CDR2 SVGAGI. CDR3 protein: CASSLGQGNTGELFF. DNA of the CDR3: TGTGCCAGCAGCCTCGGACAGGGGAACACCGGGGAGCTGTTTTTT.

This clone was seen a handful of times. The rearrangement uses TRBV2 and TRBJ1-5; 9 bases match TRBD1. Per the germline V gene, CDR1 is SNHLY and CDR2 is FYNNEI. The CDR3 runs 14 residues. V gave up 7 bases and J gave up 4 bases; unmatched junction bases: 5. The CDR3 coding sequence is TGTGCCAGCACCCAGGGACAGGGTAATCAGCCCCAGCATTTT. This translates into CASTQGQGNQPQHF.

V usage is TRBV7-9 and J usage is TRBJ2-3, with 7 bases matching TRBD1. V was clipped by 5 bases and J by 2 bases; unmatched bases: 4. This CDR3 is 14 amino acids long. Germline V gene data show CDR1 as SEHNR and CDR2 as FQNEAQ (reference sequence). This chain's CDR3 is CASSRGTATDTQYF. Here the CDR3 DNA reads TGTGCCAGCAGCCGAGGGACAGCCACAGATACGCAGTATTTT.

J is TRBJ1-2 and V is TRBV30, with 11 bases aligning to TRBD1. From germline, CDR1 is GTSNPN and CDR2 SVGIG (reference sequence). The CDR3 is 16 amino acids. Trimming cost V 2 bases and J 7 bases; bases outside gene matches: 12. In DNA form, the CDR3 reads TGTGCCTGGAGTTCCACCCGGGGGACAGGGGGATTTGGCTACACCTTC. Amino acids: CAWSSTRGTGGFGYTF.

The chain couples TRBV6-5 to TRBJ2-7; no definite D call. Per germline, CDR1 MNHEY and CDR2 SVGAGI. V lost 5 bases and J 2 bases, leaving 13 bases between the germline ends. CDR3 length: 14 amino acids. In DNA form, the CDR3 reads TGTGCCAGCAGTCCTAGAAAGTTCCCCTACGAGCAGTACTTC. Translating gives CASSPRKFPYEQYF.

This sequence joins TRBV27 and TRBJ2-5; 8 bases are shared with TRBD1. This CDR3 region has 16 residues. Losses at the gene ends were 8 bases for V and 3 bases for J; bases not matched to a gene: 14. In germline, CDR1 is MNHEY, CDR2 SMNVEV (reference sequence). This CDR3 reads CASAAQHTGQEETQYF. In DNA form, the CDR3 reads TGTGCCAGCGCAGCTCAGCATACGGGACAGGAAGAGACCCAGTACTTC.

This clone was counted a single time. The CDR3 nucleotides read TGTGCCAGCAGCCAGGACAGCTACTACGAGCAGTACTTC. Protein sequence: CASSQDSYYEQYF. The rearrangement joins TRBV3-1 (or the pseudogene TRBV3-2) to TRBJ2-7; weak D call: TRBD1 (6 bases). Trimming took off 3 bases at V and 3 bases at J, with 9 bases between the two ends. Germline-derived CDR1 and CDR2 are LGHDT and YNNKEL (reference sequence). The CDR3 loop spans 13 amino acids.

The gene calls are TRBV27 and TRBJ1-1, with TRBD1 matching over 10 bases. The germline V gene has CDR1 MNHEY and CDR2 SMNVEV (reference sequence). J gave up 4 bases and V 2 bases, and 10 bases lay outside the gene matches. The CDR3 is 17 amino acids. Here the CDR3 DNA reads TGTGCCAGCAGTTTACTTCCGACAGGGGGCTTTTTCACTGAAGCTTTCTTT. As protein: CASSLLPTGGFFTEAFF.

The V gene is TRBV5-1, the J gene TRBJ2-1; TRBD2 aligns across 16 bases. CDR3 length: 17 amino acids. V was clipped by 8 bases and J by 3 bases; unmatched bases: 8. Per the germline V gene, CDR1 is SGHRS and CDR2 is YFSETQ. CDR3 loop: CASNSGLAGGIYNEQFF. As DNA, the CDR3 is TGCGCCAGTAACTCGGGACTAGCGGGGGGGATCTACAATGAGCAGTTCTTC. Supplemented by reference TRBV5-1 and TRBJ2-1, the full variable domain reads KAGVTQTPRYLIKTRGQQVTLSCSPISGHRSVSWYQQTPGQGLQFLFEYFSETQRNKGNFPGRFSGRQFSNSRSEMNVSTLELGDSALYLCASNSGLAGGIYNEQFFGPGTRLTVL.

The genes are TRBV7-2 and TRBJ2-2; D is unclear. The CDR3 has 16 amino acids. V was shortened by 0 bases and J by 4 bases, with 12 bases between the two germline ends. Germline lookup yields CDR1 SGHTA and CDR2 FQGNSA. This chain's CDR3 is CASSLASVSGTGELFF. As DNA, the CDR3 is TGTGCCAGCAGCTTAGCCTCGGTATCGGGCACCGGGGAGCTGTTTTTT.

The chain has TRBV7-3 and TRBJ2-7; 12 bases line up with TRBD1. Germline V gene sequence: CDR1 SGHTA, CDR2 FQGTGA. CDR3 length: 14 residues. The V gene end was trimmed by 5 bases and the J gene end by 6 bases; junction bases not matched to a gene: 5. CDR3 sequence reads: CASSTGTGGVEQYF. CDR3 DNA sequence: TGTGCCAGCAGCACTGGGACAGGGGGCGTCGAGCAGTACTTC.

The J gene is TRBJ1-1, the V gene TRBV18; D remains ambiguous. CDR1 KGHSH and CDR2 LQKENI come from the germline V gene. V lost 3 bases to trimming and J lost 10 bases, with 18 bases between them. CDR3 length: 14 residues. The CDR3, as DNA: TGTGCCAGCTCACCTGTGATTGTCCAAGGCGGAGCTTTCTTT. This codes for CASSPVIVQGGAFF.

The chain combines TRBV21-1 with TRBJ1-1. TRBV21-1 is labeled a pseudogene. The CDR3 totals 17 residues. The CDR3 loop is CASSKAGGTWVNTEAFF. DNA for the CDR3: TGTGCCAGCAGCAAAGCCGGGGGGACCTGGGTTAACACTGAAGCTTTCTTT.

This clone was recorded once. This chain connects TRBV24-1 to TRBJ1-1, with no clear D. V lost 7 bases and J lost 8, with 16 bases in between. This CDR3 contains 13 residues. Germline CDR1 is KGHDR and CDR2 is SFDVKD. In DNA, the CDR3 is TGTGCCACCAGCTCTGGCGGAATGAGGGAAGCTTTCTTT. Amino acids: CATSSGGMREAFF.

The chain recombines TRBV5-5 with TRBJ1-5, with a possible D match to TRBD1 (6 bases). V was clipped by 0 bases and J by 3 bases, with 13 bases between them. Germline CDR1 is SGHKS and CDR2 is YYEKEE (reference sequence). This CDR3 has 16 residues. Written as DNA, the CDR3 is TGTGCCAGCAGCTTGGGGGGGGGCTGGGACAATCAGCCCCAGCATTTT. Its translation: CASSLGGGWDNQPQHF.

The V gene is TRBV2, the J gene TRBJ1-5; possible D gene TRBD1, 6 bases. CDR3 length: 13 residues. Trimming removed 6 bases from V and 5 bases from J, with 11 bases in between. Per the germline V gene, CDR1 is SNHLY and CDR2 is FYNNEI. The CDR3 DNA is TGTGCCAGCAGAACAGGGCCCCATCAGCCCCAGCATTTT. Residues: CASRTGPHQPQHF. The full variable domain, with the rest looked up from reference TRBV2 and TRBJ1-5, is EPEVTQTPSHQVTQMGQEVILRCVPISNHLYFYWYRQILGQKVEFLVSFYNNEISEKSEIFDDQFSVERPDGSNFTLKIRSTKLEDSAMYFCASRTGPHQPQHFGDGTRLSIL.